Detailed here is one T cell receptor beta chain. Assay: immunoSEQ multiplex PCR; the TCRdb copy retains only in-frame clones and omits some. The sample carries about 50,000 clones, around nine tenths recorded once. Time point noted: pre-reinfection, 55 to 20 weeks before reinfection detection. Sorted cells were sequenced directly ex vivo without any in vitro expansion. From germline, CDR1 is MNHEY and CDR2 SMNVEV (reference sequence). The V and J ends lost 2 bases and 8 bases respectively, with 7 bases between them. CDR3 length: 13 residues. These data are taken from a study of memory CD8 T cells in hepatitis C reinfection.

The sequence came from a man aged 18 to 35 with hepatitis C virus infection. The chain links TRBV27 to TRBJ1-6; D gene ambiguous. The sample comprised naive CD8+ T cells sorted from blood. The CDR3, as DNA: TGTGCCAGCAGTTTAATCGAGGATTCACCCCTCCACTTT. It encodes CASSLIEDSPLHF.